These T cell receptor beta chains were read from a single sample in a study of blood T cell repertoires in COVID-19. Only in-frame clones appear in the TCRdb table, and some are missing; sequencing was by immunoSEQ multiplex PCR. The sample holds 30,000 to 35,000 clones; less than 80% are singletons and the top ten take under 45%. Sequencing was performed on peripheral blood. These receptors originate from a man older than 75 with acute or convalescent COVID-19. The CDR3 runs from the conserved cysteine through the conserved F or W. D genes are given only for firm matches. A row's size may be missing; if present it is once, few, many or a size class.

J | D | size | length | V | CDR3 | DNA
TRBJ2-5 | TRBD1 | . | 16 | TRBV7-2 | CASSLARTGRLETQYF | TGTGCCAGCAGCCTTGCTCGGACAGGGAGGTTGGAGACCCAGTACTTC
TRBJ1-1 | . | . | 15 | TRBV19 | CASSIQDTLNTEAFF | TGTGCCAGTAGTATTCAGGACACTCTGAACACTGAAGCTTTCTTT
TRBJ2-1 | TRBD2 | . | 16 | TRBV19 | CASSPYGGGPGMEQFF | TGTGCCAGTAGTCCCTACGGGGGGGGGCCCGGAATGGAGCAGTTCTTC
TRBJ1-1 | TRBD1 | . | 12 | TRBV7-9 | CASSLGDSEAFF | TGTGCCAGCAGCTTAGGGGACAGTGAAGCTTTCTTT
TRBJ1-1 | TRBD1 | . | 15 | TRBV6-5 | CASSYGGGKGTEAFF | TGTGCCAGCAGTTACGGAGGGGGCAAGGGCACTGAAGCTTTCTTT
TRBJ1-1 | . | . | 15 | TRBV3-1/TRBV3-2 | CASSQAGALNTEAFF | TGTGCCAGCAGCCAAGCCGGAGCGCTGAACACTGAAGCTTTCTTT
TRBJ1-1 | . | . | 14 | TRBV7-9 | CASSSQTESSVAFF | TGTGCCAGCAGCTCGCAGACAGAATCCTCTGTCGCTTTCTTT
TRBJ2-3 | . | . | 13 | TRBV5-1 | CASNPPGTDTQYF | TGCGCCAGCAACCCCCCCGGGACAGATACGCAGTATTTT
TRBJ2-7 | . | . | 11 | TRBV2 | CASSQSDEQYF | TGTGCCAGCAGCCAGTCAGACGAGCAGTACTTC
TRBJ1-1 | . | . | 14 | TRBV5-4 | CASSPNRLYTEAFF | TGTGCCAGCAGCCCGAACAGGTTGTACACTGAAGCTTTCTTT
TRBJ2-1 | . | . | 12 | TRBV11-3 | CASSLNSDQQFF | TGTGCCAGCAGCCTAAACTCTGATCAGCAGTTCTTC
TRBJ1-6 | . | . | 12 | TRBV6-6 | CASSLANSPLHF | TGTGCCAGCAGTTTAGCCAATTCACCCCTCCACTTT
TRBJ2-1 | . | . | 15 | TRBV10-2 | CASSDRRGPYNEQFF | TGCGCCAGCAGTGATAGGCGGGGGCCCTACAATGAGCAGTTCTTC
TRBJ1-1 | TRBD1 | . | 13 | TRBV9 | CASSLMTGEATFF | TGTGCCAGCAGCTTGATGACAGGGGAGGCGACTTTCTTT
TRBJ2-1 | . | . | 16 | TRBV4-1 | CASSQPSGSSYNEQFF | TGCGCCAGCAGCCAGCCTTCTGGGAGCTCCTACAATGAGCAGTTCTTC
TRBJ2-2 | TRBD1 | . | 16 | TRBV6-5 | CASSSMGTAYTGELFF | TGTGCCAGCAGTTCGATGGGGACAGCCTACACCGGGGAGCTGTTTTTT
TRBJ1-6 | . | . | 14 | TRBV6-5 | CASSRQANNSPLHF | TGTGCCAGCAGTCGACAGGCCAATAATTCACCCCTCCACTTT
TRBJ1-1 | . | . | 16 | TRBV7-9 | CASSLGRWRVDTEAFF | TGTGCCAGCAGCTTAGGGCGGTGGAGGGTTGACACTGAAGCTTTCTTT
TRBJ2-3 | . | . | 13 | TRBV2 | CASSDVGLYTQYF | TGTGCCAGCAGTGATGTAGGACTTTATACGCAGTATTTT
TRBJ1-2 | . | . | 14 | TRBV6-5 | CASSYSTGFNGYTF | TGTGCCAGCAGTTACTCGACGGGGTTTAATGGCTACACCTTC
TRBJ2-5 | TRBD2 | . | 16 | TRBV18 | CASSPVSGGAQETQYF | TGTGCCAGCTCACCAGTAAGCGGGGGAGCGCAAGAGACCCAGTACTTC
TRBJ2-1 | . | . | 14 | TRBV5-6 | CASREGGGGPEQFF | TGTGCCAGCAGGGAAGGGGGCGGGGGGCCTGAGCAGTTCTTC
TRBJ2-7 | TRBD1 | . | 13 | TRBV29-1 | CSVARDSGFEQYF | TGCAGCGTTGCCCGGGACAGTGGGTTCGAGCAGTACTTC
TRBJ2-5 | TRBD2 | . | 14 | TRBV5-4 | CASSWTSAGETQYF | TGTGCCAGCAGCTGGACTAGCGCTGGGGAGACCCAGTACTTC
TRBJ2-3 | . | few | 15 | TRBV25-1 | CASNPQGSSTDTQYF | TGTGCCAGCAATCCACAGGGTTCTAGCACAGATACGCAGTATTTT
TRBJ2-7 | TRBD2 | . | 18 | TRBV4-2 | CASSRGLAGGPGTYEQYF | TGTGCCAGCAGCCGCGGACTAGCGGGGGGGCCGGGAACCTACGAGCAGTACTTC
TRBJ2-1 | . | once | 16 | TRBV6-5 | CASSYSIDSLDNEQFF | TGTGCCAGCAGTTACTCCATTGACAGTCTCGACAATGAGCAGTTCTTC
TRBJ2-1 | . | . | 14 | TRBV25-1 | CASSAVSSYNEQFF | TGTGCCAGCAGTGCGGTTAGCTCCTACAATGAGCAGTTCTTC
TRBJ2-7 | . | . | 14 | TRBV2 | CASSESRGVNEQYF | TGTGCCAGCAGTGAATCCAGGGGAGTGAACGAGCAGTACTTC
TRBJ1-3 | TRBD1 | . | 14 | TRBV5-1 | CASSFGQGRNTIYF | TGCGCCAGCAGCTTTGGACAGGGCCGAAACACCATATATTTT
TRBJ2-3 | TRBD2 | . | 16 | TRBV10-3 | CAISEPGLAGGNTQYF | TGTGCCATCAGTGAGCCGGGACTAGCGGGGGGAAATACGCAGTATTTT
TRBJ2-3 | . | . | 16 | TRBV10-3 | CAISNPNGAGTDTQYF | TGTGCCATCAGCAACCCGAATGGGGCTGGCACAGATACGCAGTATTTT
TRBJ1-1 | . | . | 15 | TRBV3-1/TRBV3-2 | CASSQEGAENTEAFF | TGTGCCAGCAGCCAAGAGGGGGCGGAGAACACTGAAGCTTTCTTT
TRBJ2-5 | TRBD2 | . | 16 | TRBV18 | CASSPLGTSRLETQYF | TGTGCCAGCTCACCGCTAGGGACTAGCAGACTAGAGACCCAGTACTTC
TRBJ1-1 | . | . | 17 | TRBV9 | CASSVSPLRRGGTEAFF | TGTGCCAGCAGCGTATCACCGCTCAGGCGGGGAGGAACTGAAGCTTTCTTT
TRBJ1-1 | . | . | 12 | TRBV7-8 | CASSLGGAEAFF | TGTGCCAGCAGCTTAGGGGGGGCTGAAGCTTTCTTT
TRBJ2-3 | TRBD2 | . | 16 | TRBV5-4 | CASSASLAGGLDTQYF | TGTGCCAGCAGCGCGTCATTAGCGGGGGGGCTAGATACGCAGTATTTT
TRBJ2-7 | TRBD2 | . | 15 | TRBV6-1 | CASSWGGLMSYEQYF | TGTGCCAGCAGTTGGGGGGGATTGATGTCCTACGAGCAGTACTTC
TRBJ2-3 | TRBD2 | . | 16 | TRBV6-5 | CASSSIGGISTDTQYF | TGTGCCAGCAGTTCCATCGGGGGGATTAGCACAGATACGCAGTATTTT
TRBJ2-7 | TRBD2 | . | 16 | TRBV5-6 | CASSLTLAGNSYEQYF | TGTGCCAGCAGCTTGACCCTAGCGGGGAACTCCTACGAGCAGTACTTC
TRBJ2-7 | TRBD1 | . | 14 | TRBV7-2 | CASSLATGAYEQYF | TGTGCCAGCAGCTTAGCAACAGGGGCGTACGAGCAGTACTTC
TRBJ2-1 | . | . | 11 | TRBV7-2 | CASSLYTEQFF | TGTGCCAGCAGCTTATACACTGAGCAGTTCTTC
TRBJ1-4 | . | . | 15 | TRBV4-1 | CASSGGGGLNEKLFF | TGCGCCAGCAGCGGGGGAGGGGGTCTTAATGAAAAACTGTTTTTT
TRBJ2-5 | . | . | 15 | TRBV11-2 | CASSIRGGALETQYF | TGTGCCAGCAGCATCAGAGGGGGGGCATTAGAGACCCAGTACTTC
TRBJ1-5 | . | . | 14 | TRBV6-5 | CASSRGAGNQPQHF | TGTGCCAGCAGTAGGGGCGCGGGCAATCAGCCCCAGCATTTT